This is a list of T cell receptor beta chains from one sample in a study of long-term antiretroviral therapy in people with HIV. Using immunoSEQ multiplex PCR, the repertoire was profiled, and TCRdb retains in-frame clones only, with some absent. The sample holds 25,000 to 30,000 clones, roughly 80% seen once. The source material was unsorted PBMCs, sampled 2.9 years after starting antiretroviral therapy. These receptors originate from a man aged 50-60 years with HIV. Both conserved end residues are part of each CDR3. D genes are given only for firm matches. Size tells how often a clone was seen (once, few, many) or the class of an expanded clone, and some rows leave it out.

TRBJ2-2 | TRBD1 | - | TRBV6-1 | CASSGQGYTGELFF | TGTGCCAGCAGTGGACAGGGTTACACCGGGGAGCTGTTTTTT
TRBJ2-7 | TRBD1 | - | TRBV6-5 | CASSPRDRGGYFKYF | TGTGCCAGCAGTCCCCGGGACAGGGGCGGATATTTCAAGTACTTC
TRBJ1-5 | - | - | TRBV27 | CASSANGVWSNQPQHF | TGTGCCAGCAGTGCGAATGGGGTATGGAGCAATCAGCCCCAGCATTTT
TRBJ2-7 | - | - | TRBV11-2 | CASSHVRRDPHLGEQYF | TGTGCCAGCAGCCACGTTCGCCGGGACCCGCACCTGGGGGAGCAGTACTTC
TRBJ1-5 | - | - | TRBV2 | CASRTTNQPQHF | TGTGCCAGCAGGACAACTAATCAGCCCCAGCATTTT
TRBJ1-1 | - | - | TRBV28 | CASSLTVSWDTEAFF | TGTGCCAGCAGTTTAACCGTGAGTTGGGACACTGAAGCTTTCTTT
TRBJ2-7 | TRBD1 | - | TRBV4-1 | CASSYRGMFRDRESYEQYF | TGCGCCAGCAGCTACAGAGGGATGTTTAGGGACAGAGAAAGCTACGAGCAGTACTTC
TRBJ1-5 | - | - | TRBV28 | CASSAYLGQPQHF | TGTGCCAGCAGCGCCTACCTGGGTCAGCCCCAGCATTTT
TRBJ2-7 | - | - | TRBV10-3 | CAISEDRSYEQYF | TGTGCCATCAGTGAGGATCGGTCCTACGAGCAGTACTTC
TRBJ2-7 | TRBD1 | - | TRBV7-2 | CASSLRGQGIFSEQYF | TGTGCCAGCAGCTTACGCGGACAGGGGATTTTTAGCGAGCAGTACTTC
TRBJ2-1 | - | - | TRBV18 | CASSPPLQVYNEQFF | TGTGCCAGCTCACCACCGCTTCAGGTCTACAATGAGCAGTTCTTC
TRBJ1-2 | - | - | TRBV25-1 | CASFSYGYTF | TGTGCCAGCTTCTCCTATGGCTACACCTTC
TRBJ2-7 | - | - | TRBV14 | CASSPNTGIYEQYF | TGTGCCAGCAGTCCTAATACAGGGATCTACGAGCAGTACTTC
TRBJ1-1 | - | - | TRBV6-6 | CASSRTLRGMNTEAFF | TGTGCCAGCAGTCGGACACTCCGGGGGATGAACACTGAAGCTTTCTTT
TRBJ1-1 | - | - | TRBV4-3 | CASSQDSPLRVDTEAFF | TGCGCCAGCAGCCAAGATTCCCCCTTGCGCGTGGACACTGAAGCTTTCTTT
TRBJ2-7 | TRBD2 | - | TRBV29-1 | CSVGGGTYEQYF | TGCAGCGTCGGGGGGGGTACCTACGAGCAGTACTTC
TRBJ2-2 | TRBD2 | - | TRBV2 | CASSEAGGVRTLNTGELFF | TGTGCCAGCAGTGAAGCTGGGGGGGTACGAACGTTGAACACCGGGGAGCTGTTTTTT
TRBJ2-1 | TRBD2 | - | TRBV5-1 | CASRTAGGFDNEQFF | TGCGCCAGCAGAACGGCGGGGGGGTTCGACAATGAGCAGTTCTTC
TRBJ2-6 | - | - | TRBV6-5 | CASRSGSSGANVLTF | TGTGCCAGCAGATCGGGGAGCTCTGGGGCCAACGTCCTGACTTTC
TRBJ2-7 | TRBD2 | - | TRBV4-1 | CASSQFGGGTSYEQYF | TGCGCCAGCAGCCAATTTGGGGGGGGTACTTCCTACGAGCAGTACTTC
TRBJ1-1 | - | - | TRBV19 | CASSITVNTEAFF | TGTGCCAGTAGTATAACCGTGAACACTGAAGCTTTCTTT
TRBJ1-1 | - | - | TRBV15 | CATSSPWGNTEAFF | TGTGCCACCAGCAGCCCCTGGGGGAACACTGAAGCTTTCTTT
TRBJ1-6 | TRBD1 | - | TRBV5-6 | CASSSGQGGYSPLHF | TGTGCCAGCAGCTCCGGACAGGGTGGGTATTCACCCCTCCACTTT
TRBJ2-7 | - | once | TRBV7-9 | CASSPPRQGPLEQYF | TGTGCCAGCAGCCCCCCTCGCCAGGGGCCGCTAGAGCAGTACTTC
TRBJ2-5 | - | - | TRBV29-1 | CSAGMRVRQETQYF | TGCAGCGCTGGGATGAGGGTACGCCAAGAGACCCAGTACTTC
TRBJ2-7 | - | few | TRBV10-2 | CASSQISPEQYF | TGCGCCAGCAGCCAAATATCCCCCGAGCAGTACTTC
TRBJ2-3 | TRBD2 | - | TRBV5-1 | CASSLGEKRLAADTQYF | TGCGCCAGCAGCTTGGGCGAAAAAAGACTAGCGGCAGATACGCAGTATTTT
TRBJ2-3 | TRBD2 | - | TRBV11-2 | CASGLGTSGGRGTDTQYF | TGTGCCAGCGGTTTAGGGACTAGCGGGGGGAGGGGCACAGATACGCAGTATTTT
TRBJ2-1 | - | once | TRBV2 | CASSEARLALNNEQFF | TGTGCCAGCAGTGAAGCCCGGTTAGCTCTTAACAATGAGCAGTTCTTC
TRBJ2-7 | - | - | TRBV11-1 | CASSHRERVLGTYEQYF | TGTGCCAGCAGCCACCGGGAGAGAGTTTTGGGCACCTACGAGCAGTACTTC